Here is one T cell receptor (beta chain) with its context. Its antigen is currently unknown. Germline CDR1 reads DFQATT; CDR2 reads SNEGSKA (reference sequence). V was trimmed by 2 bases and J by 5 bases, leaving 12 bases between them. This CDR3 is 13 amino acids long. This specimen comes from a study of T-cell reconstitution after alpha-beta-depleted transplantation in children. Points from the study as a whole: The study reportedly traced alpha-beta T cells about two months after transplant to several hundred expanded graft clones. Recipient T cells and thymic progenitors that survived gave rise to the high TCRbeta diversity observed at day 60 in some patients. Newly made T cells mostly supplied T-cell counts and diversity one year after transplant.

Researchers prepared the TCRbeta library using unique molecular identifiers, the study reports. TCRdb itself ran the PCR reads through MiXCR, one entry per CDR3 protein. The data contain some 200,000 distinct CDR3 sequences, around 8.4% of them singletons. This receptor was identified in a male patient aged 2-10 years who had a stem cell transplant for acute myeloid leukemia, so the T cells may come from the graft donor. The V and J genes are TRBV20-1 and TRBJ2-5; D unclear. The sample was PBMCs, mostly from graft donor cells, taken 360 days after TCRalphabeta/CD19-depleted stem cell transplant. This CDR3 reads CSARLGLLETQYF. The CDR3 DNA is TGCAGTGCTAGACTCGGGCTGTTGGAGACCCAGTACTTC.